This T cell receptor (beta chain) is drawn from a study of blood T cell repertoires in COVID-19. Sequencing was performed with immunoSEQ multiplex PCR; in TCRdb, only in-frame clones are kept and a portion is missing. The sample includes more than 35,000 clones, around four fifths of them seen just once. This TCR was sampled from a man aged 70-80 years with acute or convalescent COVID-19. Sequencing was done on a sample of peripheral blood.

CDR3 bases: TGTGCCAGCAGTTCCGGGAGACAGCATCAGCCCCAGCATTTT. Protein product: CASSSGRQHQPQHF. V usage is TRBV27 and J usage is TRBJ1-5; possibly TRBD1 for D (5 bases). Trimming shortened V by 4 bases and J by 5 bases, and 12 bases separated the two germline ends. This CDR3 region has 14 residues. Germline V gives CDR1 MNHEY, CDR2 SMNVEV (reference sequence).